These 20 T cell receptor beta chains share one sample of origin, sequenced in a study of control samples from healthy donors and cancer patients. Method: immunoSEQ multiplex PCR; TCRdb's copy keeps in-frame clones and lacks some. The sample includes some 200,000 clones, 85% to 95% seen only once; the top ten take more than 1.1%. Source material: blood. These receptors were collected from a man in his late teens or twenties in good health.

The chain is built from TRBV5-5 and TRBJ2-2; 8 bases fit TRBD2. After removal of 0 bases from V and 0 bases from J, the junction contained 1 base not matched to a gene. Germline V gives CDR1 SGHKS, CDR2 YYEKEE (reference sequence). The CDR3 length is 16 residues. CDR3: CASSLVGLANTGELFF. CDR3 sequence (DNA): TGTGCCAGCAGCTTGGTGGGACTAGCGAACACCGGGGAGCTGTTTTTT.

Note on this clone: At one end the junction does not follow the germline gene, possibly because of a read error. DNA for the CDR3: TGTGCCAGCAGCTTAGCGGGACTTTATCCTTTTTTT. Protein: CASSLAGLYPFF. V gene TRBV7-8 combines with J gene TRBJ1-6; TRBD1 is a possible D gene (5 bases). CDR1 is SGHVS, CDR2 FQNEAQ, per germline. This CDR3 spans 12 amino acids.

This chain connects TRBV24-1 to TRBJ2-5, with TRBD2 identical over 7 bases. Germline V gene data show CDR1 as KGHDR and CDR2 as SFDVKD. V gave up 4 bases and J gave up 4 bases; unmatched junction bases: 8. CDR3 length equals 15 residues. The CDR3 spells CATSDLRTSRETQYF. DNA of the CDR3: TGTGCCACCAGTGACCTCAGGACTAGTAGAGAGACCCAGTACTTC.

This chain uses TRBV9 with TRBJ1-1; no clear D gene. With 3 bases removed from V and 0 bases from J, the gap between germline ends came to 18 bases. The V gene's germline CDR1 is SGDLS and CDR2 YYNGEE. The length of the CDR3 is 17 residues. The CDR3 coding sequence is TGTGCCAGCAGCGCGGTTTTCCTAGGCGGTCTGAACACTGAAGCTTTCTTT. Its translation is CASSAVFLGGLNTEAFF.

Only one count was recorded for this clone. The rearrangement uses TRBV19 and TRBJ2-1; maybe TRBD1 (6 bases). Trimming removed 5 bases from V and 5 bases from J, with 16 bases in between. CDR3 length equals 15 residues. The germline V gene has CDR1 LNHDA and CDR2 SQIVND (reference sequence). CDR3 protein: CASSLWAGADNEQFF. CDR3 nucleotide sequence: TGTGCCAGTAGTCTCTGGGCAGGGGCCGACAATGAGCAGTTCTTC.

V is TRBV2 and J is TRBJ1-2; 12 nucleotides match TRBD1. The V gene end was trimmed by 6 bases and the J gene end by 8 bases; junction bases not matched to a gene: 7. Germline V lookup: CDR1 SNHLY, CDR2 FYNNEI. This CDR3 spans 14 amino acids. CDR3 loop: CASRGDRGPRGYTF. The CDR3 DNA is TGTGCCAGCAGGGGGGACAGGGGGCCGCGGGGCTACACCTTC.

This chain uses TRBV5-1 with TRBJ1-3; TRBD1 aligns across 9 bases. V gave up 5 bases and J gave up 8 bases; unmatched junction bases: 5. The CDR3 sequence is 13 residues long. Germline CDR1 is SGHRS and CDR2 is YFSETQ. The CDR3 region has the DNA TGCGCCAGCAGTTCGGGACAGGGAGACACCATATATTTT. Translated, it gives CASSSGQGDTIYF.

This clone was picked up one time. The rearrangement joins TRBV5-1 to TRBJ2-7; the match to TRBD1 covers 9 bases. With V trimmed by 4 bases and J by 0 bases, 8 bases remained unmatched. The CDR3 loop spans 16 amino acids. Per the germline V gene, CDR1 is SGHRS and CDR2 is YFSETQ. This CDR3 reads CASSNRDRDSSYEQYF. Written as DNA, the CDR3 is TGCGCCAGCAGCAACCGGGACAGGGATAGCTCCTACGAGCAGTACTTC. The variable domain in full, with the rest retrieved from reference TRBV5-1 and TRBJ2-7, is KAGVTQTPRYLIKTRGQQVTLSCSPISGHRSVSWYQQTPGQGLQFLFEYFSETQRNKGNFPGRFSGRQFSNSRSEMNVSTLELGDSALYLCASSNRDRDSSYEQYFGPGTRLTVT.

This clone was counted once. The gene calls are TRBV24-1 and TRBJ2-5; the D call may be TRBD1 or TRBD2 (5 bases each). V lost 4 bases and J 3 bases, leaving 8 bases between the germline ends. CDR3 length equals 13 residues. The germline V gene has CDR1 KGHDR and CDR2 SFDVKD. Here the CDR3 DNA reads TGTGCCACCAGTGACGGGACCGAAGAGACCCAGTACTTC. It yields the protein CATSDGTEETQYF.

The chain combines TRBV27 with TRBJ2-7; 9 bases fit TRBD1. The CDR3 contains 16 residues. Looked up from germline, CDR1 is MNHEY and CDR2 is SMNVEV (reference sequence). Trimming took 5 bases from V and 4 from J; bases not matched to a gene: 12. Here the CDR3 DNA reads TGTGCCAGCAGTCTGGGAGGGGACAGGGCTGTTTACGAGCAGTACTTC. Its protein is CASSLGGDRAVYEQYF.

The V and J genes are TRBV10-3 and TRBJ2-3; D ambiguous. Trimming took off 0 bases at V and 4 bases at J, with 14 bases between the two ends. The CDR3 totals 16 residues. Germline-derived CDR1 and CDR2 are ENHRY and SYGVKD. CDR3 amino acids: CAISESYPLGADTQYF. The CDR3, as DNA: TGTGCCATCAGTGAGTCGTATCCCTTAGGAGCAGATACGCAGTATTTT.

The chain links TRBV27 to TRBJ1-5; no definite D call. The germline V gene encodes CDR1 MNHEY and CDR2 SMNVEV (reference sequence). The CDR3 totals 13 residues. The V end was cut by 5 bases, the J end by 2 bases, with 7 bases between. The CDR3 is CASSTVRNQPQHF. Written as DNA, the CDR3 is TGTGCCAGCAGTACAGTGCGCAATCAGCCCCAGCATTTT.

The rearrangement uses TRBV5-4 and TRBJ2-1, with TRBD1 matching over 7 bases. This CDR3 is 16 amino acids long. The ends lost 0 bases at V and 2 bases at J; junction bases unmatched: 5. From germline, CDR1 is SGHNT and CDR2 YYREEE (reference sequence). The CDR3 spells CASSLGGTAAYNEQFF. In DNA form, the CDR3 reads TGTGCCAGCAGCTTGGGGGGGACAGCAGCCTACAATGAGCAGTTCTTC.

The J gene is TRBJ1-4, the V gene TRBV28, with 11 positions matching TRBD1. J gave up 7 bases and V 3 bases, and 7 bases lay outside the gene matches. There are 16 residues in the CDR3. Germline values: CDR1 MDHEN, CDR2 SYDVKM. CDR3 region: CASSLDRGRSIEKLFF. CDR3 bases: TGTGCCAGCAGTTTGGACAGGGGGCGGAGTATTGAAAAACTGTTTTTT.

The rearrangement uses TRBV9 and TRBJ1-2, with D maybe TRBD1 (5 bases). The ends were cut back, 4 bases at V and 0 bases at J, with 13 bases in the middle. This CDR3 region has 15 residues. Germline loops: CDR1 SGDLS, CDR2 YYNGEE. CDR3 sequence: CASSSWGGPNYGYTF. The CDR3 coding sequence is TGTGCCAGCAGCTCCTGGGGGGGTCCTAACTATGGCTACACCTTC.

The rearrangement links TRBV4-1 to TRBJ2-1; 10 nucleotides agree with TRBD2. The J segment lost 7 bases and the V segment lost 4 bases, leaving 7 bases of the junction unmatched. The CDR3 is made up of 15 amino acids. The germline CDR1 and CDR2 sequences are MGHRA and YSYEKL. The CDR3 spells CASSPLAGDRNEQFF. DNA of the CDR3: TGCGCCAGCAGCCCCCTAGCGGGGGATCGAAATGAGCAGTTCTTC.

The chain combines TRBV2 with TRBJ1-1, with a possible D match to TRBD1 (6 bases). V lost 8 bases, J lost 6 bases, and 22 bases lay in between. Germline V lookup: CDR1 SNHLY, CDR2 FYNNEI. There are 15 residues in the CDR3. The CDR3: CASPLRAGGKAEAFF. In DNA, the CDR3 is TGTGCCAGCCCACTGCGTGCGGGGGGCAAAGCTGAAGCTTTCTTT.

The chain recombines TRBV19 with TRBJ1-1; D is uncertain. Trimming stripped 7 bases from V and 3 bases from J, with 15 bases between. There are 14 residues in the CDR3. CDR1 is LNHDA, CDR2 SQIVND, per germline (reference sequence). Here the CDR3 DNA reads TGTGCCAGTAACACCCCGGGCGCAGACACTGAAGCTTTCTTT. Encoded protein: CASNTPGADTEAFF.

The chain combines TRBV20-1 with TRBJ1-6; D perhaps matches TRBD1 (6 bases). The CDR3 loop spans 16 amino acids. Germline loops: CDR1 DFQATT, CDR2 SNEGSKA (reference sequence). V lost 3 bases, J lost 8 bases, and 20 bases lay in between. Here the CDR3 DNA reads TGCAGTGCTAGTTTTGGCTCCCAGGGGCCTTATTCACCCCTCCACTTT. Translated, it gives CSASFGSQGPYSPLHF.

The rearrangement uses TRBV5-5 and TRBJ2-3; 14 positions match TRBD2. After removal of 3 bases from V and 3 bases from J, the junction contained 3 bases not matched to a gene. The CDR3 extends over 16 amino acids. Germline V lookup: CDR1 SGHKS, CDR2 YYEKEE (reference sequence). The CDR3 coding sequence is TGTGCCAGCAGCTCGGGGACTAGCGGGGGTACAGATACGCAGTATTTT. Translation gives CASSSGTSGGTDTQYF.